The entry below describes one T cell receptor beta chain. The data belong to a study of T cells expressing NK-cell markers. Background on the study: Sorted CD3+CD56-NKG2C+, CD3+CD56+NKG2C- and CD3+CD56+NKG2C+ T cells were the source of the TCR beta repertoires.

TCRdb re-called the 5' RACE reads, yielding one record per CDR3 amino acid sequence without DNA. This table lists more than 400,000 distinct CDR3 sequences. CDR1 DFQATT and CDR2 SNEGSKA come from the germline V gene (reference sequence). CDR3 length: 13 residues. Sequenced sample: blood T cells: a sorted CD56 or NKG2C T cell subset, CD4+ or CD8+ T cells, or bulk PBMC T cells (not recorded which). The J gene is TRBJ2-5, the V gene TRBV20-1; TCRdb names TRBD2, which stays unverified in the absence of DNA. This sequence was found in a woman aged 18 to 69 in good health. CDR3 residues: CSARLAGSGFQYF.